This T cell receptor (beta chain) came from a study of control samples from healthy donors and cancer patients. Germline assignment: CDR1 LNHDA and CDR2 SQIVND (reference sequence). This CDR3 has 16 amino acids. V lost 5 bases to trimming and J lost 4 bases; unmatched junction nucleotides: 10. Here immunoSEQ multiplex PCR was the method, and the copy in TCRdb shows in-frame clones only, minus some. Of about 410,000 clones listed, about nine tenths are singletons. Sequenced: PBMCs. This TCR came from a man in his forties or fifties with head and neck cancer. The chain has TRBV19 and TRBJ2-7; 11 positions agree with TRBD1. CDR3 protein: CASSSQRGQGGYEQYF. CDR3 nucleotide sequence: TGTGCCAGTAGTTCTCAGCGGGGACAGGGGGGATACGAGCAGTACTTC.